The entry that follows covers one T cell receptor (beta chain) sequence. One end of the junction does not line up with germline, which may come from a read error. Here immunoSEQ multiplex PCR was the method, and the copy in TCRdb shows in-frame clones only, minus some. The table records about 190,000 clones, about nine tenths of them present only once. The data were obtained in a study of blood T cell repertoires in COVID-19. About the study: T cells, B-cell-depleted T cells, or PBMCs supplied cDNA or gDNA.

The CDR3 totals 14 residues. From germline, CDR1 is SGHRS and CDR2 YFSETQ. The rearrangement uses TRBV5-1 and TRBJ2-5; 8 bases are a match to TRBD2. The clonotype comes from a man aged 25-45 years with acute or convalescent COVID-19. What was sequenced was peripheral blood. The DNA for the CDR3 is TGCACCAGCAGCCTAGGACTAGCTGGAGAGACCCAGTACTTC. This encodes CTSSLGLAGETQYF.